The rows below give T cell receptor beta chains drawn from one sample of a study of yellow fever vaccine responses in identical twins. Using its own MiXCR run on the RT-PCR reads, TCRdb lists one record per CDR3 protein. The table shows under 9,000 distinct CDR3 sequences, with 65% to 85% occurring only once. This specimen was T cells from blood (PBMCs), unsorted or a sorted subset (not recorded which), taken before or after yellow fever vaccination (not recorded which). These receptors all stem from a woman younger than 35 who received the yellow fever vaccine. CDR3s include the opening cysteine and the closing phenylalanine or tryptophan. A D gene is named only where the DNA matches it firmly. Some rows mark clone size as missing; the rest say once, few, many or name a class of expanded clone.

d_call clone_size j_call v_call cdr3_nt cdr3_aa
TRBD1 . TRBJ1-5 TRBV2 TGTGCCAGCAGTGAATCGGACAGGGGACGTCAGCCCCAGCATTTT CASSESDRGRQPQHF
TRBD2 . TRBJ2-3 TRBV2 TGTGCCAGCACCTTACTAGCGATCACAGATACGCAGTATTTT CASTLLAITDTQYF
. . TRBJ2-7 TRBV15 TGTGCCACCAGCGGGGGATCAGGTCCCGGCTCCTACGAGCAGTACTTC CATSGGSGPGSYEQYF
. once TRBJ1-6 TRBV2 TGTGCCAGCAGTGGAGAGACGAATTCACCCCTCCACTTT CASSGETNSPLHF
TRBD2 . TRBJ2-3 TRBV11-3 TGTGCCAGCAGAACCGGGACTAGCGGGGGTATAGATACGCAGTATTTT CASRTGTSGGIDTQYF
TRBD1 . TRBJ1-2 TRBV3-1 TGTGCCAGCAGCGTGAACCCGGACAGGATCCTATATGGCTACACCTTC CASSVNPDRILYGYTF
TRBD2 . TRBJ2-7 TRBV29-1 TGCAGCGTTGTCGGGACTAGCGGAGCCCCTGCCTACGAGCAGTACTTC CSVVGTSGAPAYEQYF
TRBD1 . TRBJ2-7 TRBV23-1 TGCGCCAGCAGTCAACCGGACAGGCCAAGCACCTACGAGCAGTACTTC CASSQPDRPSTYEQYF
TRBD1 . TRBJ1-2 TRBV29-1 TGCAGCGCCCGCAAACCGGGACAGCGCTATGGCTACACCTTC CSARKPGQRYGYTF
TRBD2 . TRBJ2-1 TRBV3-1 TGTGCCAGCAGCCAAGGGACTAGCGGGAGTCATGAGCAGTTCTTC CASSQGTSGSHEQFF
TRBD1 few TRBJ1-1 TRBV18 TGTGCCAGCTCTCAATCGTCCGCGACAGGGGTCAACACTGAAGCTTTCTTT CASSQSSATGVNTEAFF
TRBD1 once TRBJ1-1 TRBV13 TGTGCCAGCTTGGGACAGGTGGGTTCTGAAGCTTTCTTT CASLGQVGSEAFF
. once TRBJ2-5 TRBV29-1 TGCAGCGCAGCCTGGGGAGAAGAGACCCAGTACTTC CSAAWGEETQYF
TRBD2 few TRBJ2-3 TRBV2 TGTGCCAGCAGTGAAACCCGCCTAGCGGGGTCAGATACGCAGTATTTT CASSETRLAGSDTQYF
. . TRBJ2-1 TRBV11-1 TGTGCCAGCAGATTGGCCGAGGGGTCTGAGCAGTTCTTC CASRLAEGSEQFF
. . TRBJ1-6 TRBV7-9 TGTGCCAGCAGCTTAGATGGCTCACCCCTCCACTTT CASSLDGSPLHF
. . TRBJ1-1 TRBV2 TGTGCCAGCAAGTTCATGAACACTGAAGCTTTCTTT CASKFMNTEAFF
. . TRBJ2-3 TRBV3-1 TGTGCCAGCAGCCAAGATTGGGGCACCCCAGATACGCAGTATTTT CASSQDWGTPDTQYF
TRBD1 few TRBJ1-2 TRBV6-1 TGTGCCAGCAGTCAGACAGGGTATGGCTACACCTTC CASSQTGYGYTF
TRBD1 . TRBJ2-7 TRBV18 TGTGCCAGCTCCCGATCGGGGACAGGAGTCTTGGAGCAGTACTTC CASSRSGTGVLEQYF
. . TRBJ1-6 TRBV11-2 TGTGCCAGCAGCTTAGTACTGTCATCTTATAATTCACCCCTCCACTTT CASSLVLSSYNSPLHF
. . TRBJ2-1 TRBV2 TGCGCCAGCAGTGAGTACGACAATGAGCAGTTCTTC CASSEYDNEQFF
. . TRBJ2-5 TRBV13 TGTGCCAGCAGAGGATTTACTAGCCCTCAAGAGACCCAGTACTTC CASRGFTSPQETQYF
. . TRBJ1-5 TRBV2 TGTGCCAGCAGTGTTGCAGGGGCCAATCAGCCCCAGCATTTT CASSVAGANQPQHF
. . TRBJ1-2 TRBV18 TGTGCCAGCTCACCCTTGCGAGACAGCTATGGCTACACCTTC CASSPLRDSYGYTF
TRBD2 . TRBJ2-1 TRBV12-3/TRBV12-4 TGTGCCAGCGCTAAGCAGACGGGGGGGCAGTTCTTC CASAKQTGGQFF
TRBD2 . TRBJ2-1 TRBV10-1 TGCGCCAGCAGTGAGAGGCTAGCGGGAGTTGCTGAGCAGTTCTTC CASSERLAGVAEQFF
. . TRBJ2-1 TRBV20-1 TGCAGTGTCGATGAGCAGTTCTTC CSVDEQFF
. . TRBJ1-4 TRBV11-1 TGTGCCAGCAGCATAATCCCCGGGACCGATAATGAAAAACTGTTTTTT CASSIIPGTDNEKLFF
TRBD1 . TRBJ2-5 TRBV23-1 TGCGCCAGCAGCGACAGGGTGGAGACCCAGTACTTC CASSDRVETQYF
TRBD2 . TRBJ2-5 TRBV11-3 TGTGCCAGCAGCACGGGACTAGCGGGAGAAGGAACCCAGTACTTC CASSTGLAGEGTQYF
. . TRBJ1-5 TRBV4-3 TGCGCCAGCAGCCAAGCTCAAGCGGGCAATCAGCCCCAGCATTTT CASSQAQAGNQPQHF
. . TRBJ2-1 TRBV15 TGTGCCACCAGCAGGAGGGGAGGATTCTTTAGCTCCTACAATGAGCAGTTCTTC CATSRRGGFFSSYNEQFF
TRBD1 . TRBJ1-5 TRBV7-2 TGTGCCAGCAGCTCTTTCAGGGGGAGCAATCAGCCCCAGCATTTT CASSSFRGSNQPQHF
. once TRBJ2-5 TRBV6-6 TGTGCCAGCAGTTATACCCCTCAAGAGACCCAGTACTTC CASSYTPQETQYF
. once TRBJ2-4 TRBV11-3 TGTGCCAGCAGCCCTGGGGGAGCCAAAAACATTCAGTACTTC CASSPGGAKNIQYF
. . TRBJ1-2 TRBV15 TGTGCCACCAGCCCGCAGGGCGGGGAATGGGTCTATGGCTACACCTTC CATSPQGGEWVYGYTF
. . TRBJ1-1 TRBV19 TGTGCCAGTAGTCGAGGAAATACAGGGACGAACACTGAAGCTTTCTTT CASSRGNTGTNTEAFF
. once TRBJ2-1 TRBV7-9 TGTGCCAGCAGCTTAGGGGGGATTGAGCAGTTCTTC CASSLGGIEQFF
TRBD1 . TRBJ1-2 TRBV29-1 TGCAGCGTTGACACGGACAGGGTCGGTGGCTACACCTTC CSVDTDRVGGYTF
TRBD2 . TRBJ2-7 TRBV29-1 TGCAGCGTTGGACTAGCCCGTGTGCAGTACTTC CSVGLARVQYF
. once TRBJ1-2 TRBV15 TGTGCCACCAGCAGAGAAACCCCCAGCGACTATGGCTACACCTTC CATSRETPSDYGYTF
. . TRBJ2-5 TRBV5-6 TGTGCCAGCAGCTTCAGCCAGCAAGAGACCCAGTACTTC CASSFSQQETQYF
. . TRBJ1-1 TRBV29-1 TGCAGCGGCGGGGGTGTCGACACTGAAGCTTTCTTT CSGGGVDTEAFF
. few TRBJ2-5 TRBV7-6 TGTGCCAGCAGCTTAGGCCCTAGCAGGCCAGAGACCCAGTACTTC CASSLGPSRPETQYF
. . TRBJ1-1 TRBV10-1 TGCGCCAGCAGTGAGTCGTTGGGGGCTCGTGAAGCTTTCTTT CASSESLGAREAFF